One and the same sample provided the 28 T cell receptor beta chains below, sequenced in a study of blood T cell dynamics during melanoma immunotherapy. The protocol was immunoSEQ multiplex PCR, while the TCRdb copy is restricted to in-frame clones and leaves out a portion. Altogether fewer than 25,000 clones are present, 85% to 90% being singletons, with the ten largest covering roughly 1.1%. Described time point: pre-treatment baseline. The source was blood, collected from a patient treated with checkpoint blockade. These receptors originate from a human donor with melanoma.

The chain recombines TRBV7-9 with TRBJ2-7, with D possibly called TRBD1 or TRBD2 (6 bases each). Germline values: CDR1 SEHNR, CDR2 FQNEAQ (reference sequence). The length of the CDR3 is 17 residues. V lost 2 bases, J lost 0 bases, and 17 bases lay in between. The CDR3 region has the DNA TGTGCCAGCAGCTTACCCCCCGGGGGCAGGAGCTCCTACGAGCAGTACTTC. Its translation: CASSLPPGGRSSYEQYF.

The rearrangement uses TRBV19 and TRBJ1-1; 8 bases line up with TRBD1. The CDR3 length is 14 residues. Germline lookup yields CDR1 LNHDA and CDR2 SQIVND (reference sequence). J lost 4 bases, V lost 8 bases, and 9 bases had no gene match. The CDR3 DNA reads as TGTGCCAGTTCTAAACAGGGGGTTGGCACTGAAGCTTTCTTT. It encodes CASSKQGVGTEAFF.

This rearrangement joins TRBV7-9 to TRBJ1-4; no firm D call. The V end lost 6 bases, the J end lost 0 bases, and 11 bases lay between the germline ends. The CDR3 has 15 amino acids. The germline CDR1 and CDR2 sequences are SEHNR and FQNEAQ (reference sequence). In DNA, the CDR3 is TGTGCCAGCAGTTTGACGCAAGCAACTAATGAAAAACTGTTTTTT. This gives the protein CASSLTQATNEKLFF. Variable domain in full (rest from reference TRBV7-9 and TRBJ1-4): DTGVSQNPRHKITKRGQNVTFRCDPISEHNRLYWYRQTLGQGPEFLTYFQNEAQLEKSRLLSDRFSAERPKGSFSTLEIQRTEQGDSAMYLCASSLTQATNEKLFFGSGTQLSVL.

The rearrangement links TRBV6-5 to TRBJ2-1; TRBD2 agrees at 8 bases. V shed 3 bases, J shed 7 bases, and the junction held 8 bases outside the gene matches. The CDR3 is 15 residues long. The V gene's germline CDR1 is MNHEY and CDR2 SVGAGI. The CDR3 is CASSYGLALKNEQFF. The CDR3 bases are TGTGCCAGCAGTTATGGACTAGCACTAAAGAATGAGCAGTTCTTC.

The rearrangement links TRBV28 to TRBJ1-2, with D possibly being TRBD1 (5 bases). The CDR3 is 16 residues long. Per germline, CDR1 MDHEN and CDR2 SYDVKM. V lost 10 bases to trimming and J lost 0 bases, with 21 bases between them. Here the CDR3 DNA reads TGTGCCACCATTGGTTTTAGGGGAGGCCCTAACTATGGCTACACCTTC. Translating it yields CATIGFRGGPNYGYTF.

V and J are TRBV4-1 and TRBJ2-3, with TRBD1 matching over 7 bases. After removal of 4 bases from V and 2 bases from J, the junction contained 9 bases not matched to a gene. Germline CDR1 MGHRA, CDR2 YSYEKL. This CDR3 spans 16 amino acids. CDR3 loop: CASSLQGVSPTDTQYF. The CDR3 nucleotides are TGCGCCAGCAGCCTCCAGGGGGTTTCCCCCACAGATACGCAGTATTTT.

The chain employs TRBV2 and TRBJ1-1, with a tentative D call TRBD1 (6 bases). V gave up 3 bases and J gave up 5 bases, with 13 bases separating them. CDR3 length equals 14 residues. Germline V lookup: CDR1 SNHLY, CDR2 FYNNEI. The CDR3 is CASSDQGRVTEAFF. Here the CDR3 DNA reads TGTGCCAGCAGTGACCAGGGGCGTGTTACTGAAGCTTTCTTT.

The chain has TRBV30 and TRBJ2-3; D might be TRBD2 (6 bases). V lost 2 bases and J lost 0, with 18 bases in between. The CDR3 length is 17 residues. From germline, CDR1 is GTSNPN and CDR2 SVGIG (reference sequence). The CDR3 sequence is CAWSWHVSGTSTDTQYF. The CDR3 bases are TGTGCCTGGAGTTGGCACGTGTCGGGGACTAGCACAGATACGCAGTATTTT. Using reference TRBV30 and TRBJ2-3 for the parts outside the CDR3, the full variable domain is SQTIHQWPATLVQPVGSPLSLECTVEGTSNPNLYWYRQAAGRGLQLLFYSVGIGQISSEVPQNLSASRPQDRQFILSSKKLLLSDSGFYLCAWSWHVSGTSTDTQYFGPGTRLTVL.

The rearrangement uses TRBV19 and TRBJ2-1; 11 bases line up with TRBD2. The CDR3 covers 16 residues. Per the germline V gene, CDR1 is LNHDA and CDR2 is SQIVND (reference sequence). With 1 base clipped from V and 7 bases from J, the junction kept 6 bases outside the gene matches. CDR3 residues: CASSIGSSGRWNEQFF. The CDR3 DNA is TGTGCCAGTAGTATAGGGTCTAGCGGGAGGTGGAATGAGCAGTTCTTC.

This clone was observed once. The gene calls are TRBV6-1 and TRBJ1-2, with a tentative D call TRBD1 (5 bases). V lost 1 base and J 2 bases, leaving 11 bases between the germline ends. The germline CDR1 and CDR2 sequences are MNHNS and SASEGT. CDR3 length equals 15 residues. This CDR3 is CASSEERGGNYGYTF. CDR3 nucleotides: TGTGCCAGCAGTGAAGAGCGGGGCGGAAACTATGGCTACACCTTC.

V usage is TRBV30 and J usage is TRBJ1-1; D ambiguous. The V end was cut by 1 base, the J end by 1 base, with 10 bases between. The CDR3 has 14 residues. CDR1 GTSNPN and CDR2 SVGIG come from the germline V gene (reference sequence). The CDR3 bases are TGTGCCTGGAGTGATTTCCCGAAGAACACTGAAGCTTTCTTT. Translating gives CAWSDFPKNTEAFF.

This chain uses TRBV5-4 with TRBJ1-2; perhaps TRBD1 as D (5 bases). The CDR3 contains 15 residues. Trimming shortened V by 0 bases and J by 4 bases, and 13 bases separated the two germline ends. Germline V gene data show CDR1 as SGHNT and CDR2 as YYREEE (reference sequence). DNA of the CDR3: TGTGCCAGCAGCTTGGATCCAAGGGGAGCCTATGGCTACACCTTC. This codes for CASSLDPRGAYGYTF.

This chain uses TRBV7-9 with TRBJ1-6; tentatively, D is TRBD1 (5 bases). The V gene lost 5 bases and the J gene lost 8 bases, with 16 bases spanning the gap. Germline CDR1 reads SEHNR; CDR2 reads FQNEAQ (reference sequence). The CDR3 has 15 amino acids. Here the CDR3 DNA reads TGTGCCAGCAGCACCTCCCAGGGAGGCGATTCACCCCTCCACTTT. As protein: CASSTSQGGDSPLHF.

The chain links TRBV18 to TRBJ1-4; the D is unclear. V was shortened by 5 bases and J by 5 bases, with 9 bases between the two germline ends. CDR3 length: 13 residues. CDR1 and CDR2 from the germline V gene are KGHSH and LQKENI. For the CDR3, the DNA is TGTGCCAGCTCAGTACGGAAAAATGAAAAACTGTTTTTT. Translating gives CASSVRKNEKLFF. Together with reference TRBV18 and TRBJ1-4, the CDR3 gives the full variable domain: NAGVMQNPRHLVRRRGQEARLRCSPMKGHSHVYWYRQLPEEGLKFMVYLQKENIIDESGMPKERFSAEFPKEGPSILRIQQVVRGDSAAYFCASSVRKNEKLFFGSGTQLSVL.

This chain uses TRBV15 with TRBJ2-5, with 11 bases matching TRBD2. CDR3 length: 16 residues. Trimming cost V 3 bases and J 3 bases; bases outside gene matches: 6. From germline, CDR1 is LNHNV and CDR2 YYDKDF (reference sequence). CDR3 amino acids: CATSSFSGGGEETQYF. The CDR3 region has the DNA TGTGCCACCAGCAGTTTTAGCGGGGGGGGTGAAGAGACCCAGTACTTC.

This rearrangement joins TRBV28 to TRBJ1-5, with D uncertain. Germline CDR1 and CDR2: MDHEN and SYDVKM. The CDR3 contains 12 residues. With 3 bases removed from V and 6 bases from J, the gap between germline ends came to 6 bases. CDR3 sequence: CASSLVRQPQHF. The DNA of the CDR3 is TGTGCCAGCAGTTTGGTCCGTCAGCCCCAGCATTTT.

J is TRBJ2-1 and V is TRBV6-5; D not resolved. The V end lost 8 bases, the J end lost 5 bases, and 7 bases lay between the germline ends. Germline V lookup: CDR1 MNHEY, CDR2 SVGAGI. CDR3 length: 11 amino acids. Here the CDR3 DNA reads TGTGCCAGCCAAGGGAACAATGAGCAGTTCTTC. Amino acid sequence: CASQGNNEQFF.

This clone was detected only a few times. The CDR3 DNA is TGTGCCAGCAGTTATGGGGAAGGCTACACCTTC. Translated, it gives CASSYGEGYTF. This chain joins TRBV6-6 and TRBJ1-2; D is uncertain. This CDR3 comprises 11 residues. The germline V gene has CDR1 MNHNY and CDR2 SVGAGI (reference sequence). V lost 3 bases and J 8 bases, leaving 7 bases between the germline ends.

This clone was found a few times. The chain uses TRBV6-1 and TRBJ2-1, with 7 bases aligning to TRBD2. CDR1 is MNHNS, CDR2 SASEGT, per germline. The V segment lost 6 bases and the J segment 4 bases; nucleotides outside the gene matches: 9. The CDR3 loop spans 15 amino acids. CDR3 sequence: CASSPPAGVYNEQFF. The CDR3 DNA sequence: TGTGCCAGCAGCCCCCCGGCGGGGGTGTACAATGAGCAGTTCTTC.

V and J are TRBV14 and TRBJ1-1; no clear D. V dropped 0 bases and J dropped 0 bases, with 11 bases sitting between them. The germline gives CDR1 SGHDN, CDR2 FVKESK. The CDR3 length is 16 residues. The DNA for the CDR3 is TGTGCCAGCAGCCAAGAAGCAGGCAACATGAACACTGAAGCTTTCTTT. Translation: CASSQEAGNMNTEAFF.

The chain has TRBV4-2 and TRBJ2-7; 10 nucleotides align to TRBD2. J lost 4 bases, V lost 0 bases, and 6 bases had no gene match. CDR3 size: 16 residues. The germline gives CDR1 LGHNA, CDR2 YNFKEQ. CDR3 coding DNA: TGTGCCAGCAGCCAAGAGGAGCGGGGGGGCCTATACGAGCAGTACTTC. Residues: CASSQEERGGLYEQYF.

CDR3 in amino acids: CASSEAWGTGGVQPQHF. The CDR3, as DNA: TGTGCCAGCAGTGAAGCGTGGGGGACAGGGGGCGTTCAGCCCCAGCATTTT. V is TRBV2 and J is TRBJ1-5, with 12 bases matching TRBD1. The length of the CDR3 is 17 residues. With V trimmed by 0 bases and J by 6 bases, 6 bases remained unmatched. The germline gives CDR1 SNHLY, CDR2 FYNNEI.

The V call is TRBV11-3, the J call TRBJ1-1; D uncertain. V lost 1 base and J lost 3, with 21 bases in between. Germline values: CDR1 SGHNT, CDR2 YENEEA. The CDR3 has 18 residues. CDR3 nucleotide sequence: TGTGCCAGCAGCTTAGGATCTTTTGCGGGTTCTCCGGACACTGAAGCTTTCTTT. It encodes CASSLGSFAGSPDTEAFF.

As concerns this clone: Other DNA sequences in the same sample also yield this CDR3. The chain carries TRBV11-2 and TRBJ2-2, with 9 bases fitting TRBD2. The CDR3 sequence is 17 residues long. V shed 1 base and J 3 bases; nucleotides not matched to a gene: 6. CDR1 and CDR2 from the germline V gene are SGHAT and FQNNGV. As DNA, the CDR3 is TGTGCCAGCAGCTTAGGGGCCGGGACTAGCTACACCGGGGAGCTGTTTTTT. Translating gives CASSLGAGTSYTGELFF.

The V call is TRBV10-3, the J call TRBJ2-7; perhaps TRBD2 as D (6 bases). CDR3 length: 12 amino acids. The ends were cut back, 5 bases at V and 7 bases at J, with 12 bases in the middle. Germline CDR1 is ENHRY and CDR2 is SYGVKD. The chain's CDR3 is CAISSGTREQYF. The DNA of the CDR3 is TGTGCCATCAGTTCCGGGACTCGGGAGCAGTACTTC.

The rearrangement links TRBV18 to TRBJ1-5; D uncertain. The CDR3 is 22 residues long. Trimming cost V 2 bases and J 3 bases, with 32 bases left between them. CDR1 KGHSH and CDR2 LQKENI come from the germline V gene. CDR3: CASSPTDSCQVPYPPTNQPQHF. The DNA for the CDR3 is TGTGCCAGCTCACCAACTGATTCGTGCCAGGTGCCGTACCCCCCTACCAATCAGCCCCAGCATTTT.

The V gene is TRBV14, the J gene TRBJ1-4, with D unclear. Trimming pared 4 bases from V and 5 bases from J, leaving 14 bases between. The CDR3 totals 15 residues. Germline CDR1 SGHDN, CDR2 FVKESK. The CDR3 DNA sequence: TGTGCCAGCAGCCTCGTGGGAAGTCGGAATGAAAAACTGTTTTTT. Its translation is CASSLVGSRNEKLFF.

This chain joins TRBV7-9 and TRBJ2-1, with 8 bases identical to TRBD2. CDR1 and CDR2 from the germline V gene are SEHNR and FQNEAQ (reference sequence). The CDR3 spans 14 residues. V trimming: 5 bases; J trimming: 8 bases; junction bases outside the gene matches: 8. CDR3 sequence reads: CASSPAGALDEQFF. In DNA form, the CDR3 reads TGTGCCAGCAGCCCAGCGGGGGCCTTGGATGAGCAGTTCTTC. Using reference TRBV7-9 and TRBJ2-1 for the parts outside the CDR3, the full variable domain is DTGVSQNPRHKITKRGQNVTFRCDPISEHNRLYWYRQTLGQGPEFLTYFQNEAQLEKSRLLSDRFSAERPKGSFSTLEIQRTEQGDSAMYLCASSPAGALDEQFFGPGTRLTVL.